One sample yielded the 20 T cell receptor beta chains listed below, sequenced in a study of blood T cell repertoires in COVID-19. The repertoire was sequenced with immunoSEQ multiplex PCR; TCRdb's copy has only in-frame clones and lacks some. This repertoire shows about 68,000 clones, 89% found once; its top ten account for 8% to 10%. The material sequenced was peripheral blood. The receptors were gathered from a man between 45 and 60 years old with active COVID-19.

The chain joins TRBV7-2 to TRBJ2-5; 10 bases line up with TRBD2. The CDR3 extends over 15 amino acids. Germline values: CDR1 SGHTA, CDR2 FQGNSA. The junction had 9 bases not matched to a gene; V was cut back by 5 bases and J by 6 bases. CDR3 nucleotide sequence: TGTGCCAGCAGCGCCAGCGGGGGGGCCTCGAAGACCCAGTACTTC. Translating it yields CASSASGGASKTQYF.

V and J are TRBV6-5 and TRBJ2-1, with a possible D match to TRBD2 (5 bases). V was clipped by 3 bases and J by 7 bases, with 10 bases between them. The germline gives CDR1 MNHEY, CDR2 SVGAGI. CDR3 size: 13 residues. The CDR3 DNA is TGTGCCAGCAGTTATGGCTCGGGGAATGAGCAGTTCTTC. Its translation: CASSYGSGNEQFF.

The V gene is TRBV9, the J gene TRBJ2-1, with no clear D. Trimming left V 3 bases short and J 7 bases short, with 8 bases between. The CDR3 is made up of 12 amino acids. The V gene's germline CDR1 is SGDLS and CDR2 YYNGEE. As DNA, the CDR3 is TGTGCCAGCAGCGCCCTTATGAATGAGCAGTTCTTC. Its translation: CASSALMNEQFF.

This clone was detected a few times. This rearrangement joins TRBV6-5 to TRBJ1-2; D may be TRBD1 (5 bases). Between the trimmed V and J ends, which lost 8 bases and 0 bases, there was a span of 16 bases. Germline loops: CDR1 MNHEY, CDR2 SVGAGI. The CDR3 sequence is 15 residues long. The DNA for the CDR3 is TGTGCCAGCCTAGCCCGGGACTCAGCTAACTATGGCTACACCTTC. It codes for CASLARDSANYGYTF.

This rearrangement joins TRBV6-5 to TRBJ2-7; D is possibly TRBD2 (7 bases). This CDR3 spans 15 amino acids. Germline assignment: CDR1 MNHEY and CDR2 SVGAGI. Trimming pared 5 bases from V and 3 bases from J, leaving 17 bases between. The CDR3 loop is CASSLEGGGRYEQYF. The DNA for the CDR3 is TGTGCCAGCAGTCTCGAGGGGGGGGGCCGCTACGAGCAGTACTTC.

The chain has TRBV13 and TRBJ2-3; 14 nucleotides agree with TRBD2. The CDR3 loop spans 15 amino acids. The trim removed 5 bases at V and 6 bases at J, leaving 4 bases unmatched. Germline V gives CDR1 PRHDT, CDR2 FYEKMQ (reference sequence). The CDR3 DNA reads TGTGCCAGCAGCCCGACTAGCGGGGGGGCGGATACGCAGTATTTT. Encoded protein: CASSPTSGGADTQYF. Together with reference TRBV13 and TRBJ2-3, the CDR3 gives the full variable domain: AAGVIQSPRHLIKEKRETATLKCYPIPRHDTVYWYQQGPGQDPQFLISFYEKMQSDKGSIPDRFSAQQFSDYHSELNMSSLELGDSALYFCASSPTSGGADTQYFGPGTRLTVL.

V is TRBV19 and J is TRBJ1-2; TRBD1 aligns across 8 bases. Germline V gene sequence: CDR1 LNHDA, CDR2 SQIVND (reference sequence). This CDR3 region has 13 residues. V was pared by 11 bases and J by 4 bases, with 9 bases of the junction left unmatched. CDR3 sequence reads: CASSGGPAYGYTF. The CDR3 DNA follows: TGTGCCTCCTCAGGGGGCCCCGCCTATGGCTACACCTTC.

The V gene is TRBV5-1, the J gene TRBJ1-2; 7 bases match TRBD1. V lost 5 bases, J lost 8 bases, and 6 bases stayed unmatched. The CDR3 runs to 12 residues. The germline V gene encodes CDR1 SGHRS and CDR2 YFSETQ. The CDR3 nucleotides read TGCGCCAGCAGTCGACAGGGAGGAGGCTACACCTTC. It codes for CASSRQGGGYTF. Full variable domain (rest looked up from reference TRBV5-1 and TRBJ1-2): KAGVTQTPRYLIKTRGQQVTLSCSPISGHRSVSWYQQTPGQGLQFLFEYFSETQRNKGNFPGRFSGRQFSNSRSEMNVSTLELGDSALYLCASSRQGGGYTFGSGTRLTVV.

The chain has TRBV7-2 and TRBJ2-3, with D possibly being TRBD2 (6 bases). The CDR3 is 17 amino acids. Trimming took off 1 base at V and 4 bases at J, with 18 bases between the two ends. The germline V gene encodes CDR1 SGHTA and CDR2 FQGNSA. CDR3 protein: CASSLGSRGVFSDTQYF. In DNA, the CDR3 is TGTGCCAGCAGCTTAGGATCGCGGGGCGTCTTTTCAGATACGCAGTATTTT.

This CDR3 is CASSLNLGLAYSYEQYF. The CDR3 DNA reads TGTGCCAGCAGTCTTAACTTAGGACTGGCCTACTCCTACGAGCAGTACTTC. The rearrangement joins TRBV6-2 or TRBV6-3 to TRBJ2-7; possibly TRBD2 for D (5 bases). CDR1 is MNHEY and CDR2 is SVGEGT in the germline V gene. Trimming took 5 bases from V and 0 from J, leaving 20 bases between them. The length of the CDR3 is 17 residues.

This rearrangement joins TRBV4-1 to TRBJ2-1, with D possibly being TRBD1 (5 bases). Trimming removed 2 bases from V and 2 bases from J, with 10 bases in between. Germline CDR1 and CDR2: MGHRA and YSYEKL. The CDR3 sequence is 15 residues long. The CDR3 DNA is TGCGCCAGCAGCCAATTAAGGACAACCTACAATGAGCAGTTCTTC. Its translation: CASSQLRTTYNEQFF.

The chain recombines TRBV6-5 with TRBJ2-1; D remains ambiguous. The CDR3 has 14 amino acids. CDR1 and CDR2 (germline): MNHEY, SVGAGI. V lost 6 bases and J 4 bases, leaving 13 bases between the germline ends. The CDR3 bases are TGTGCCAGCAGATCCCTCGGTATATACAATGAGCAGTTCTTC. Translation gives CASRSLGIYNEQFF.

The chain is built from TRBV6-5 and TRBJ2-2; a possible D gene is TRBD1 (5 bases). With 6 bases removed from V and 4 bases from J, the gap between germline ends came to 9 bases. Germline-derived CDR1 and CDR2 are MNHEY and SVGAGI. The CDR3 totals 13 residues. The CDR3 coding sequence is TGTGCCAGCAGGGGGCTAAGCACCGGGGAGCTGTTTTTT. Protein product: CASRGLSTGELFF.

The chain carries TRBV2 and TRBJ1-2; D might be TRBD1 (6 bases). The CDR3 runs to 14 residues. V was cut by 3 bases and J by 4 bases, with 12 bases left in between. Germline CDR1 and CDR2: SNHLY and FYNNEI. In DNA form, the CDR3 reads TGTGCCAGCAGTGAGCCGAGAGGGGGCTATGGCTACACCTTC. Its protein is CASSEPRGGYGYTF.

This chain links TRBV18 with TRBJ2-5, with D perhaps matching TRBD2 (6 bases). This CDR3 region has 13 residues. From germline, CDR1 is KGHSH and CDR2 LQKENI. V dropped 3 bases and J dropped 2 bases, with 7 bases sitting between them. CDR3 loop: CASSPTSQETQYF. The DNA for the CDR3 is TGTGCCAGCTCACCGACTAGTCAAGAGACCCAGTACTTC.

CDR3 in DNA: TGTGCCAGCTCCGGCGGGGGGGCGTCCTACAATGAGCAGTTCTTC. This codes for CASSGGGASYNEQFF. This rearrangement joins TRBV18 to TRBJ2-1, with 9 bases identical to TRBD2. With 6 bases clipped from V and 1 base from J, the junction kept 4 bases outside the gene matches. The CDR3 is made up of 15 amino acids. Germline CDR1 is KGHSH and CDR2 is LQKENI.

This chain connects TRBV19 to TRBJ1-2; D not resolved. V was clipped by 7 bases and J by 3 bases, with 9 bases between them. This CDR3 has 12 residues. In germline, CDR1 is LNHDA, CDR2 SQIVND (reference sequence). CDR3 amino acids: CASNRSYYGYTF. The CDR3 DNA is TGTGCCAGTAATAGAAGTTACTATGGCTACACCTTC.

The chain couples TRBV9 to TRBJ2-7; perhaps TRBD2 as D (7 bases). V was cut by 3 bases and J by 3 bases, with 16 bases left in between. The CDR3 spans 15 residues. Germline V gives CDR1 SGDLS, CDR2 YYNGEE. This CDR3 is CASSERGGAYYEQYF. The CDR3 nucleotides read TGTGCCAGCAGCGAAAGGGGGGGCGCTTACTACGAGCAGTACTTC.

This sequence joins TRBV5-6 and TRBJ2-7; 7 nucleotides line up with TRBD2. This CDR3 contains 15 residues. Germline trimming cut 0 bases from V and 4 bases from J; bases unmatched to any gene: 7. Germline lookup yields CDR1 SGHDT and CDR2 YYEEEE. The CDR3 bases are TGTGCCAGCAGCTTGGTCGGCCCGGGGGGATACGAGCAGTACTTC. Translated: CASSLVGPGGYEQYF.

The chain carries TRBV20-1 and TRBJ2-2; TRBD1 agrees at 7 bases. Trimming removed 3 bases from V and 5 bases from J; junction bases left unmatched: 6. Germline CDR1 DFQATT, CDR2 SNEGSKA (reference sequence). The CDR3 contains 14 residues. The CDR3 reads CSASSRGFTGELFF. Here the CDR3 DNA reads TGCAGTGCTAGTAGCAGGGGGTTTACCGGGGAGCTGTTTTTT.